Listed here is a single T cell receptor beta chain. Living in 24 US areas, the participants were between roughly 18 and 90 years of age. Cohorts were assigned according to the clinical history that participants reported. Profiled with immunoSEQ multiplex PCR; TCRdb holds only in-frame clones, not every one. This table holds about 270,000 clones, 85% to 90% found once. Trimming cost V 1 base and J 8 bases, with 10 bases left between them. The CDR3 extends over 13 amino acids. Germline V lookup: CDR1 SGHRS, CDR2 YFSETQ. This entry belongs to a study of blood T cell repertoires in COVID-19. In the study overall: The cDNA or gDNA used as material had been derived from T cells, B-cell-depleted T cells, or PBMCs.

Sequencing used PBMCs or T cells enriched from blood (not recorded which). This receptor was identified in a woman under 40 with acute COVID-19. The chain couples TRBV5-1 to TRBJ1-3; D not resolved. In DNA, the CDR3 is TGCGCCAGCAGCTTGTTTGCATCGGACACCATATATTTT. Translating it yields CASSLFASDTIYF. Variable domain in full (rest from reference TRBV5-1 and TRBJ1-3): KAGVTQTPRYLIKTRGQQVTLSCSPISGHRSVSWYQQTPGQGLQFLFEYFSETQRNKGNFPGRFSGRQFSNSRSEMNVSTLELGDSALYLCASSLFASDTIYFGEGSWLTVV.